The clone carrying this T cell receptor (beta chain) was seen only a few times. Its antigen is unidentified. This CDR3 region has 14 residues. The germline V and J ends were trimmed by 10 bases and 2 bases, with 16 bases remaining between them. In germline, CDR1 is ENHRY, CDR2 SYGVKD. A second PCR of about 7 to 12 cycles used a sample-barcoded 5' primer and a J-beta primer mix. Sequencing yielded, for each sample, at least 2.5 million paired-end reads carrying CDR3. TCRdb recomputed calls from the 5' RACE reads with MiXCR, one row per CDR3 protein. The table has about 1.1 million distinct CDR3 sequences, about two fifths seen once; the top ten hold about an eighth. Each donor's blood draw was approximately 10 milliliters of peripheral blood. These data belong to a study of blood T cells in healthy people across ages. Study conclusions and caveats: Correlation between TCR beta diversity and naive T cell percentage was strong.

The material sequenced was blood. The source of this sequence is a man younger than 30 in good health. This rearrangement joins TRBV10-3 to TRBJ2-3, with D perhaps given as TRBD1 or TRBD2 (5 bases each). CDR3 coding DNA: TGTGCCACTTTAGAGGGGATTTCCACAGATACGCAGTATTTT. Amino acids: CATLEGISTDTQYF.